This T cell receptor beta chain stems from a study of T cell repertoires in aging, cancer and after chemotherapy. General study points: No conclusions about immunological memory after chemotherapy can be drawn from the repertoire data.

The CDR3 runs 15 residues. Germline V gene data show CDR1 as LNHDA and CDR2 as SQIVND (reference sequence). V gave up 5 bases and J gave up 5 bases, with 17 bases separating them. Peripheral blood genomic DNA, not sorted cells or RNA, was the template. Rearranged V-D-J TRB sequences were amplified with a mixed TRB-A/B primer pool. Each CDR3 protein gets one entry after TCRdb re-called the multiplex PCR reads with MiXCR. The data show approximately 9,700 distinct CDR3 sequences, 33% seen once. This clonotype was detected only a few times. The antigen is undetermined. This sequence joins TRBV19 and TRBJ2-3; TRBD1 might be the D (5 bases). The material sequenced was blood. This receptor was identified in a human donor in good health. The CDR3 sequence: CASSLGAGYGDTQYF. CDR3 DNA: TGTGCCAGTAGTCTAGGAGCAGGGTATGGAGATACGCAGTATTTT.